This T cell receptor (beta chain) was sequenced for a study of glioma-infiltrating T cells after dendritic cell vaccination. Study context: Three intradermal dendritic cell vaccine injections were given every two weeks.

Overall study findings and caveats: Higher TCR clonality did not directly relate to longer survival.

The primer mix had 60 V beta and 13 J beta primers. Some clones are missing from TCRdb's copy, which holds only in-frame ones; the method was immunoSEQ multiplex PCR. The sample consists of tens of thousands of clones, around 80% of them appearing once. Only patients with spare fresh-frozen tumor and over two years of follow-up were included. About this clone itself: The antigen is undetermined.

In germline, CDR1 is SEHNR, CDR2 FQNEAQ (reference sequence). Trimming at V came to 0 bases and at J to 6 bases, leaving 2 bases not matched to a gene. This CDR3 contains 14 residues. This TCR came from a human donor with glioblastoma. This sample comprised blood, obtained before dendritic cell vaccination. This chain joins TRBV7-9 and TRBJ1-3, with 7 bases matching TRBD1. As DNA, the CDR3 is TGTGCCAGCAGCTTAGCGGGACAGAAAAACACCATATATTTT. Translating it yields CASSLAGQKNTIYF.